This T cell receptor beta chain stems from a study of blood T cell repertoires in COVID-19. Measured with immunoSEQ multiplex PCR; TCRdb has only the in-frame clones, and not every one. The sample yields about 200,000 clones, 80% seen once. There are 15 residues in the CDR3. Germline CDR1 and CDR2: LNHDA and SQIVND (reference sequence). V shed 3 bases and J shed 1 base, with 11 bases lying between them. The sequence derives from an older woman with acute or convalescent COVID-19. The sample was peripheral blood. The chain employs TRBV19 and TRBJ2-3; possible D gene TRBD2, 6 bases. The CDR3 spells CASSISQRGTDTQYF. CDR3 DNA sequence: TGTGCCAGTAGTATTTCCCAGCGGGGCACAGATACGCAGTATTTT.